The T cell receptor (beta chain) under discussion was sequenced for a study of blood T cell repertoires in COVID-19. On the study more broadly: Sites across the United States, Italy and Spain contributed samples from acute and convalescent COVID-19. Sample material is recorded as cDNA or gDNA derived from T cells, B-cell-depleted T cells, or PBMCs.

The table lists this clone with a count of one. V gave up 1 base and J gave up 1 base, with 14 bases separating them. This CDR3 has 18 amino acids. CDR1 and CDR2 from the germline V gene are MNHNS and SASEGT. The method was immunoSEQ multiplex PCR; TCRdb's version includes in-frame clones alone and lacks a portion of them. This table has tens of thousands of clones, 70% to 90% appearing once. The sequenced sample was peripheral blood. The source of this sequence is an older man with active or convalescent COVID-19. The chain carries TRBV6-1 and TRBJ2-6, with TRBD1 as a possible D gene (5 bases). This chain's CDR3 is CASSEEWAGFSGANVLTF. CDR3 nucleotide sequence: TGTGCCAGCAGTGAAGAGTGGGCAGGGTTTTCTGGGGCCAACGTCCTGACTTTC.